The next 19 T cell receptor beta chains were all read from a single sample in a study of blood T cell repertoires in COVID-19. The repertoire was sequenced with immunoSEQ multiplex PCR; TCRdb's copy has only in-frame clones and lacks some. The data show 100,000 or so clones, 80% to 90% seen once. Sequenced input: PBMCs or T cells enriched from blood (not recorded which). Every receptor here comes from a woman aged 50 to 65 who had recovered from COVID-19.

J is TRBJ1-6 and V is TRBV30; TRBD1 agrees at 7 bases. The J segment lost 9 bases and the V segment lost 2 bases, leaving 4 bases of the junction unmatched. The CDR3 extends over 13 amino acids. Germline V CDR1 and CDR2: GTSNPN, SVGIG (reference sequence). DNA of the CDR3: TGTGCCTGGAGTCCTGACAGGGTTTCACCCCTCCACTTT. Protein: CAWSPDRVSPLHF.

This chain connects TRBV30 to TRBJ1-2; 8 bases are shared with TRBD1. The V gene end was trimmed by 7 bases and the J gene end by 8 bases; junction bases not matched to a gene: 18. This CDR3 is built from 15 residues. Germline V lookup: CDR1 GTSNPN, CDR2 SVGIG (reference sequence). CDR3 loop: CASHLGQGSLSGYTF. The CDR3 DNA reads TGTGCCTCCCACCTAGGACAGGGAAGTTTGAGCGGCTACACCTTC.

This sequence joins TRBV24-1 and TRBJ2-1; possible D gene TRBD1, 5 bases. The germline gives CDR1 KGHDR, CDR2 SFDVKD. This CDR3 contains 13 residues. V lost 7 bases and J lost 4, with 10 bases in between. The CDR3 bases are TGTGCCACCAGCCTTCCAGGGTACAATGAGCAGTTCTTC. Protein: CATSLPGYNEQFF.

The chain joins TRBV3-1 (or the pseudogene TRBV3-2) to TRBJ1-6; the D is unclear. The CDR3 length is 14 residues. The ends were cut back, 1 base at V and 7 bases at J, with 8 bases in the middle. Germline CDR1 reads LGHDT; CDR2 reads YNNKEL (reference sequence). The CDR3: CASSQGLLNSPLHF. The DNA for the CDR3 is TGTGCCAGCAGCCAAGGGCTGTTAAATTCACCCCTCCACTTT.

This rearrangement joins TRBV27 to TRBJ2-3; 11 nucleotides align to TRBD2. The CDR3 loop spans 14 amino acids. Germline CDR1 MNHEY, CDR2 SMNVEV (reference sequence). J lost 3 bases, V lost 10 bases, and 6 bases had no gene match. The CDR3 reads CATRSGGATDTQYF. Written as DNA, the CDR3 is TGTGCCACCCGTAGCGGGGGGGCGACAGATACGCAGTATTTT.

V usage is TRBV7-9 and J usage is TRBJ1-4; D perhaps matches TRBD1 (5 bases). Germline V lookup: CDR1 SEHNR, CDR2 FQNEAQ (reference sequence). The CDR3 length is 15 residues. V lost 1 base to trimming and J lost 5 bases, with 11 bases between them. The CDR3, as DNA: TGTGCCAGCAGCTTAGGGACCCGGGGGAATGAAAAACTGTTTTTT. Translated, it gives CASSLGTRGNEKLFF.

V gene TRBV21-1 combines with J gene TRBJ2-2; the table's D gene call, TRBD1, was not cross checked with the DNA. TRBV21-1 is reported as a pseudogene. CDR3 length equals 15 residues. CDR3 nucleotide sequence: TGTGCCAGCAGCAAGGGGCGACTGAACACCGGGGAGCTGTTTTTT. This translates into CASSKGRLNTGELFF.

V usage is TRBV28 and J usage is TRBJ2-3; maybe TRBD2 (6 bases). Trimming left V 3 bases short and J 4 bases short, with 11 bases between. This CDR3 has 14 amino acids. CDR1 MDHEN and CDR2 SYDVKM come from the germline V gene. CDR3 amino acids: CASSLFGGSDTQYF. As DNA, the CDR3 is TGTGCCAGCAGTTTGTTTGGGGGGTCAGATACGCAGTATTTT. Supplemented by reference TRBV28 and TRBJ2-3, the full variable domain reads DVKVTQSSRYLVKRTGEKVFLECVQDMDHENMFWYRQDPGLGLRLIYFSYDVKMKEKGDIPEGYSVSREKKERFSLILESASTNQTSMYLCASSLFGGSDTQYFGPGTRLTVL.

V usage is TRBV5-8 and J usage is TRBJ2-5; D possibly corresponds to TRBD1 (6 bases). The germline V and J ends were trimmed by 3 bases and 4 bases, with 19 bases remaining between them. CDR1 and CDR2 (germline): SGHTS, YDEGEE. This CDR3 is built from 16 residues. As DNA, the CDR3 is TGTGCCAGCAGCTCTCGCCCAGGGGACAAGGGAGAGACCCAGTACTTC. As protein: CASSSRPGDKGETQYF. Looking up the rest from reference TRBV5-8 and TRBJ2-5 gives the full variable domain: EAGVTQSPTHLIKTRGQQATLRCSPISGHTSVYWYQQALGLGLQFLLWYDEGEERNRGNFPPRFSGRQFPNYSSELNVNALELEDSALYLCASSSRPGDKGETQYFGPGTRLLVL.

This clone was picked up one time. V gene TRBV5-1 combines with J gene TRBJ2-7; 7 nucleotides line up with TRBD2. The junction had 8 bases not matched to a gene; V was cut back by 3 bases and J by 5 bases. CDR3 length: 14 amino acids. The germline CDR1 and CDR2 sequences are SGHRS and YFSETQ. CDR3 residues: CASSSSSGGDEQYF. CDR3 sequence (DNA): TGCGCCAGCAGCTCTTCTAGCGGTGGAGACGAGCAGTACTTC.

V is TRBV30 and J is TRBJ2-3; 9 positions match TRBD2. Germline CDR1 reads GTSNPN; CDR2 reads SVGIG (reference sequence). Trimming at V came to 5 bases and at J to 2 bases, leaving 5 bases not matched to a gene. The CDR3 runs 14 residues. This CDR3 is CAWGGLAPTDTQYF. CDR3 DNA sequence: TGTGCCTGGGGGGGACTAGCTCCCACAGATACGCAGTATTTT.

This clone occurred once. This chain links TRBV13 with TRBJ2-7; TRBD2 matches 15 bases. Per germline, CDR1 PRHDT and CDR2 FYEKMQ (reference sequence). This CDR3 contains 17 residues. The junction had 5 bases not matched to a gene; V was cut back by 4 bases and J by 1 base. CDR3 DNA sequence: TGTGCCAGCAGCTCAGGACTAGCGGGAGGGGAATCCTACGAGCAGTACTTC. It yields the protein CASSSGLAGGESYEQYF.

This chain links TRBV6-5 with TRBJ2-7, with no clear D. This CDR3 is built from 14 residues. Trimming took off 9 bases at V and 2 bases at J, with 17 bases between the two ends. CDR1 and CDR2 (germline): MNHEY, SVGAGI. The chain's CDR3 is CASTSGPDPYEQYF. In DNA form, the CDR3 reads TGTGCCAGTACCTCGGGTCCCGATCCCTACGAGCAGTACTTC.

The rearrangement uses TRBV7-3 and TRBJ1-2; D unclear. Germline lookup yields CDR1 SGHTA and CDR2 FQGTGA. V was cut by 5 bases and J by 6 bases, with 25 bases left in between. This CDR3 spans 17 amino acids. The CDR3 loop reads CASSPLPGLTPTHGYTF. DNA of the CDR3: TGTGCCAGCAGCCCCCTCCCGGGTCTCACCCCAACCCATGGCTACACCTTC.

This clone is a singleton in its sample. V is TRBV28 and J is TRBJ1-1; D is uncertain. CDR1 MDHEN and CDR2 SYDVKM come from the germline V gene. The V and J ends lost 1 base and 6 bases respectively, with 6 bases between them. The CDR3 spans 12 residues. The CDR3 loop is CASSLSQSEAFF. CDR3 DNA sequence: TGTGCCAGCAGTTTATCGCAGTCTGAAGCTTTCTTT.

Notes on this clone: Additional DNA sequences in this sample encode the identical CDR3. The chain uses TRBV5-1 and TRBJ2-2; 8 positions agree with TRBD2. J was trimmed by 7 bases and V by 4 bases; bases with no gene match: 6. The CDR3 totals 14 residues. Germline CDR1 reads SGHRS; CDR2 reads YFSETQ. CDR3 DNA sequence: TGCGCCAGCAGCACGGGACTAGTCGGCGGGGAGCTGTTTTTT. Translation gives CASSTGLVGGELFF.

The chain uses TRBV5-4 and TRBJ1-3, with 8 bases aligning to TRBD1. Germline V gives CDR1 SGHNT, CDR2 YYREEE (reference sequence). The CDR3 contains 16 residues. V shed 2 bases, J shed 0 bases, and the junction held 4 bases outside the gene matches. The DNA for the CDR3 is TGTGCCAGCAGCTTCGGACAGGGCACCTCTGGAAACACCATATATTTT. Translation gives CASSFGQGTSGNTIYF.

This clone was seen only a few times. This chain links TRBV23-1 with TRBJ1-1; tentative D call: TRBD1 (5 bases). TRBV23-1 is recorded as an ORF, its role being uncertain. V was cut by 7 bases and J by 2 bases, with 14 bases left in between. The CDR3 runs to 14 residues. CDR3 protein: CASISGSLNTEAFF. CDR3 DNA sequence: TGCGCCAGCATTTCAGGGTCGTTAAACACTGAAGCTTTCTTT.

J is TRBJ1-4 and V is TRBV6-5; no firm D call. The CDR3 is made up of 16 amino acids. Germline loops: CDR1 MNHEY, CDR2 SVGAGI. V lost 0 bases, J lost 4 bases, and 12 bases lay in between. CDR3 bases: TGTGCCAGCAGTTACTCAGGTGGCGGCGGTAATGAAAAACTGTTTTTT. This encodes CASSYSGGGGNEKLFF.